Here is one T cell receptor beta chain with its context. These data come from a study of blood T cell repertoires in COVID-19. Looking at the study overall: The cDNA or gDNA used as material had been derived from T cells, B-cell-depleted T cells, or PBMCs.

Source study methods: Researchers report that nucleated cell counts were estimated from reference gene primer amplification. This table comes from immunoSEQ multiplex PCR, and its TCRdb copy is limited to in-frame clones, with some not included. Clone size and V and J calls were adopted from that table, with D and trimming inferred from the DNA. Of some 170,000 clones detected, 75% to 80% appear once; the ten largest clones hold less than 30%. Trimming cost V 7 bases and J 8 bases, with 17 bases left between them. The CDR3 extends over 12 amino acids. CDR1 SQVTM and CDR2 ANQGSEA come from the germline V gene.

The source is a woman aged 70-85 years with acute or convalescent COVID-19. The sequenced material came from peripheral blood. This chain uses TRBV29-1 with TRBJ1-1, with D tentatively TRBD1 (5 bases). DNA of the CDR3: TGCAGCGCTGCACGGGGCGGGGACGAAGCTTTCTTT. Translated, it gives CSAARGGDEAFF.